This is a list of T cell receptor beta chains from one sample in a study of blood T cells in healthy people across ages. Each CDR3 protein gets one entry after TCRdb re-called the 5' RACE reads with MiXCR. This sample has about 670,000 distinct CDR3 sequences; around 50% occur once, and the top ten carry about 14%. Material for sequencing was blood. These receptors all come from a woman over 75 in good health. Each CDR3 is given with its conserved first and last residue. Each record gives: V gene, clone size, CDR3 protein. Expanded clones are given a class, and other clones once, few, many or no size at all.

TRBV27 few CASSLAGRGTYEQYF
TRBV7-9 few CASSSGLAAFTDTQYF
TRBV7-2 . CASSLVWTLPRNTEAFF
TRBV12-3/TRBV12-4 . CASSVRRGTEAFF
TRBV7-9 . CASSQSTGRTFF
TRBV7-2 once CASSTTSFVSYEQYF
TRBV6-5 many CASSYSVKDTQYF
TRBV12-3/TRBV12-4 few CASSLGVTGPTEETQYF
TRBV11-1 . CASSARGSITEAFF
TRBV9 many CASSVALTSGGNQGEQFF
TRBV7-2 many CASSQGVRAYGYTF
TRBV11-3 . CASSSRHSDTQYF
TRBV6-5 . CASSGPTRGKYEQYF
TRBV14 . CASSQDRTWTDTQYF
TRBV5-1 few CASSWQGGTATNEQYF
TRBV27 few CASSPYSVGAAQTQYF
TRBV9 . CASSVGGEYEQYF